Reported below is one TCR beta chain. Its antigen is undetermined. The sample is drawn from a study of T cell responses to AZD1222 COVID-19 vaccine. Study results and limitations: Close to half of spike-specific TCRs reportedly recognize unmutated variant regions. After the peak T cell response, and only then, were repertoires sampled. Mostly white British, mostly female donors; authors suggested clonal diversity may be underestimated. After two AZD1222 doses, spike-specific TCR breadth and depth rose versus day 0.

TCRdb's table, derived via immunoSEQ multiplex PCR, lists solely in-frame clones and lacks some. Of 20,000 or so clones listed, around 81% are singletons. V was shortened by 10 bases and J by 1 base, with 13 bases between the two germline ends. CDR3 length: 13 residues. V usage is TRBV12-3 or TRBV12-4 and J usage is TRBJ1-1, with D hard to call. The sequences come from peripheral blood, collected 28 days after the second AZD1222 dose. The receptor comes from an adult who received the AZD1222 COVID-19 vaccine. The CDR3 is CATAIDGNTEAFF. In nucleotides, the CDR3 is TGTGCCACCGCTATAGACGGGAACACTGAAGCTTTCTTT.